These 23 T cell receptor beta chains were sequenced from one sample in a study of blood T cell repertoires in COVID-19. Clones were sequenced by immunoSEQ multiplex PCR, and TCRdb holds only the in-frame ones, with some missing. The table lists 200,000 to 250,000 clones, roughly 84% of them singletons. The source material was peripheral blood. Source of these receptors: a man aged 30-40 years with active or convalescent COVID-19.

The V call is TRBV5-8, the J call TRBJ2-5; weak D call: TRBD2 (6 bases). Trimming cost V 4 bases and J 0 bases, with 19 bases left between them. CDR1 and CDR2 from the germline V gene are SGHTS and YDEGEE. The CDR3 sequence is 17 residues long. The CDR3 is CASSPEGLTKYQETQYF. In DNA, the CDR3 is TGTGCCAGCAGCCCGGAGGGACTCACAAAGTACCAAGAGACCCAGTACTTC.

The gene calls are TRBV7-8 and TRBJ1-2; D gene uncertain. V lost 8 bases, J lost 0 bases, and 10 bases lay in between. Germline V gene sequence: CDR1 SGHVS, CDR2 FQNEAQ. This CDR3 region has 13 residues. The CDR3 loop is CASGTPTNYGYTF. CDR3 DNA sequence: TGTGCCAGCGGCACCCCGACTAACTATGGCTACACCTTC.

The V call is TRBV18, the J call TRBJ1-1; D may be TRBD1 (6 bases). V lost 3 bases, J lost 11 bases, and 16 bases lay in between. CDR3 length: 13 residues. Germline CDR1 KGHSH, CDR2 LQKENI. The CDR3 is CASSPRQVVEAFF. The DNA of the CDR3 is TGTGCCAGCTCACCCCGACAGGTCGTAGAGGCTTTCTTT.

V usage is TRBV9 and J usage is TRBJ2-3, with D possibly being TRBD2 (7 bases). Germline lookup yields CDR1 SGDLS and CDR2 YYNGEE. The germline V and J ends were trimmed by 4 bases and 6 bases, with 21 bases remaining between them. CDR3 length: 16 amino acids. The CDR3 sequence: CASSSEGGGRSDTQYF. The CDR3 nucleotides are TGTGCCAGCAGCTCAGAGGGGGGAGGGAGGTCTGATACGCAGTATTTT.

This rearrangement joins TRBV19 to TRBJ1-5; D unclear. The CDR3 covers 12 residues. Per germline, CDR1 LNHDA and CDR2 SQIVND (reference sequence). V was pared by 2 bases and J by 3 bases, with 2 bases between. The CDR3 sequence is CASSILNQPQHF. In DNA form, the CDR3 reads TGTGCCAGTAGTATACTCAATCAGCCCCAGCATTTT.

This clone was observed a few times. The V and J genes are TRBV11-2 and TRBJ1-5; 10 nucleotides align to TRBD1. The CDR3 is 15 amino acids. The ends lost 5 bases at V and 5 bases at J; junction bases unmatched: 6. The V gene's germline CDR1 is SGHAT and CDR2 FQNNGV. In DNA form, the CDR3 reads TGTGCCAGCAGCCTCCGGGGGACAGGGGATCAGCCCCAGCATTTT. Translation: CASSLRGTGDQPQHF.

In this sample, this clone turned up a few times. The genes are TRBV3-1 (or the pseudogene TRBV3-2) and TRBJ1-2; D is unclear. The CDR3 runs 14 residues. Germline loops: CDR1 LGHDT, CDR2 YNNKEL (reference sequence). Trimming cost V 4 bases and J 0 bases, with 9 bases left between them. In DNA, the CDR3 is TGTGCCAGCAGCCCAAGTTCAGCTAACTATGGCTACACCTTC. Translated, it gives CASSPSSANYGYTF.

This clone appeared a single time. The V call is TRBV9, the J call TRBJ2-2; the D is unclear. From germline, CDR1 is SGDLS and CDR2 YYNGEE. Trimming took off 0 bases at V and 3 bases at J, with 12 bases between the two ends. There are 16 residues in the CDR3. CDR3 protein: CASSVEAGLYTGELFF. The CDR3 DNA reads TGTGCCAGCAGCGTAGAGGCTGGGCTTTACACCGGGGAGCTGTTTTTT. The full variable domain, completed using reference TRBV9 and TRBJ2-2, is DSGVTQTPKHLITATGQRVTLRCSPRSGDLSVYWYQQSLDQGLQFLIQYYNGEERAKGNILERFSAQQFPDLHSELNLSSLELGDSALYFCASSVEAGLYTGELFFGEGSRLTVL.

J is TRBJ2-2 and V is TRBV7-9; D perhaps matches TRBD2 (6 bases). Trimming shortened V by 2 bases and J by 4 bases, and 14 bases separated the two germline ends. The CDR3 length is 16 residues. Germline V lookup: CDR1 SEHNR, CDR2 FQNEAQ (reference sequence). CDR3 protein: CASSLSAGSSTGELFF. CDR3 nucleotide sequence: TGTGCCAGCAGCTTAAGCGCGGGGAGTAGCACCGGGGAGCTGTTTTTT.

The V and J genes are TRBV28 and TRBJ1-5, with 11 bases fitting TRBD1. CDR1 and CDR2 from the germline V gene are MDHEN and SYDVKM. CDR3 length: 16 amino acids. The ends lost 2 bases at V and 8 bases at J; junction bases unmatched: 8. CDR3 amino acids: CASSLKGQGGMEPQHF. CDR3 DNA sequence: TGTGCCAGCAGTTTAAAGGGACAGGGGGGAATGGAGCCCCAGCATTTT. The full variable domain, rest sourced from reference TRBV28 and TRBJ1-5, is DVKVTQSSRYLVKRTGEKVFLECVQDMDHENMFWYRQDPGLGLRLIYFSYDVKMKEKGDIPEGYSVSREKKERFSLILESASTNQTSMYLCASSLKGQGGMEPQHFGDGTRLSIL.

The CDR3 is CASSSQEVKPQHF. CDR3 DNA sequence: TGTGCCAGCAGCTCCCAGGAGGTTAAGCCCCAGCATTTT. The rearrangement links TRBV2 to TRBJ1-5; D remains unclear. V lost 6 bases to trimming and J lost 8 bases, with 14 bases between them. Germline V gene data show CDR1 as SNHLY and CDR2 as FYNNEI. This CDR3 has 13 amino acids.

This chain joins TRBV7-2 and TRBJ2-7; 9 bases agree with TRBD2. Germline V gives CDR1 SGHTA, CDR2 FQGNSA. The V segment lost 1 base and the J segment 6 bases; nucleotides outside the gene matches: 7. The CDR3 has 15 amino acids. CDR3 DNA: TGTGCCAGCAGCTTAGAGCGGGGGGTCCCACGCGAGCAGTACTTC. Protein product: CASSLERGVPREQYF.

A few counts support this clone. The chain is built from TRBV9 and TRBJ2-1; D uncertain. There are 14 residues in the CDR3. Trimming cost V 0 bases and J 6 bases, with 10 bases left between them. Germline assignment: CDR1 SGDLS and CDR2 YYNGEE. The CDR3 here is CASSVDANLNEQFF. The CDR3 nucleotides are TGTGCCAGCAGCGTAGACGCGAACCTCAATGAGCAGTTCTTC.

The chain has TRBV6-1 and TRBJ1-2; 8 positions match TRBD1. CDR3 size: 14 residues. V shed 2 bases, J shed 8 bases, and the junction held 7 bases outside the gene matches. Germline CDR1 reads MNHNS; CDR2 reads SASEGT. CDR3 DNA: TGTGCCAGCAGTGAATTGCAACAGGGGGAAGGCTACACCTTC. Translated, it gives CASSELQQGEGYTF.

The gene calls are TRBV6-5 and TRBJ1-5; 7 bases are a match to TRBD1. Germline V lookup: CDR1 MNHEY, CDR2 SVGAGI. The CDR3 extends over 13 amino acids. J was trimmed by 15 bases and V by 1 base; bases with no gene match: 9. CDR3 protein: CASSYFGQEVWHF. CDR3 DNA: TGTGCCAGCAGTTACTTTGGACAGGAGGTGTGGCATTTT.

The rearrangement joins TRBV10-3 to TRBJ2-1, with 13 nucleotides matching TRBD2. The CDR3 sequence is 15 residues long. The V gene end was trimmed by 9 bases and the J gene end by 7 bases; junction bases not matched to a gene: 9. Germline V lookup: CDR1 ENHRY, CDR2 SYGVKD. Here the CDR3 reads CAISDGTSGVNEQFF. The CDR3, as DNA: TGTGCCATTTCAGATGGGACTAGCGGGGTTAATGAGCAGTTCTTC.

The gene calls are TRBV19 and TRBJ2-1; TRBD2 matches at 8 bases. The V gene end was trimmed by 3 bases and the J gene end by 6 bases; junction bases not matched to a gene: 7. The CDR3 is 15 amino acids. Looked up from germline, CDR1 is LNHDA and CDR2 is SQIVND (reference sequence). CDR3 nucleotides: TGTGCCAGTAGTATTGGAGCGGGGGCTACCAATGAGCAGTTCTTC. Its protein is CASSIGAGATNEQFF.

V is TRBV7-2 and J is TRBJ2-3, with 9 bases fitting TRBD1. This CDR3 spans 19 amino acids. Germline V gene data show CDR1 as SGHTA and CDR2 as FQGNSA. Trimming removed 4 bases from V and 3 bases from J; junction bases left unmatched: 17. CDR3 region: CASSSPPSDRGVGTDTQYF. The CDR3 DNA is TGTGCCAGCAGCTCCCCACCCTCGGACAGGGGAGTAGGGACAGATACGCAGTATTTT.

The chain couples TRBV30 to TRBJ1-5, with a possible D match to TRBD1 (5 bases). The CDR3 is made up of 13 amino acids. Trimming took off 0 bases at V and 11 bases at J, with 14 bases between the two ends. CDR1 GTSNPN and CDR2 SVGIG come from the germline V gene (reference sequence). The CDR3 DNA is TGTGCCTGGAGTGTAGGAGGGGCGGGAGCCCAGCATTTT. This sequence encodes CAWSVGGAGAQHF. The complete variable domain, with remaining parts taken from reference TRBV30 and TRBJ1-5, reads SQTIHQWPATLVQPVGSPLSLECTVEGTSNPNLYWYRQAAGRGLQLLFYSVGIGQISSEVPQNLSASRPQDRQFILSSKKLLLSDSGFYLCAWSVGGAGAQHFGDGTRLSIL.

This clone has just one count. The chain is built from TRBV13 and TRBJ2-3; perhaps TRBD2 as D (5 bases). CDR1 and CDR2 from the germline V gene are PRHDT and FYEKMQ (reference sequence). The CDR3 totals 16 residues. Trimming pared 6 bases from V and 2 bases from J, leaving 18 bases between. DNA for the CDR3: TGTGCCAGCAGAACATCAGAGGGCGCGGACACAGATACGCAGTATTTT. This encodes CASRTSEGADTDTQYF.

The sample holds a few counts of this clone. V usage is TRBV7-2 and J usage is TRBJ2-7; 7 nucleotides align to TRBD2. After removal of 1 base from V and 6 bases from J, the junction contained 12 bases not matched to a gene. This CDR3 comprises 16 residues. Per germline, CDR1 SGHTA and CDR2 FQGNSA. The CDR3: CASSLGGRDWGGEQYF. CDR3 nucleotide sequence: TGTGCCAGCAGCTTAGGAGGACGGGACTGGGGGGGCGAGCAGTACTTC.

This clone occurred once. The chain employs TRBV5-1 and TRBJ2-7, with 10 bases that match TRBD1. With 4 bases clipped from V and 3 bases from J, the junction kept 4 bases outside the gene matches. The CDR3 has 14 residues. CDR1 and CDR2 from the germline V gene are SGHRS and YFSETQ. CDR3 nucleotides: TGCGCCAGCAGCCTCCGGGACAGGGGCTACGAGCAGTACTTC. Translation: CASSLRDRGYEQYF. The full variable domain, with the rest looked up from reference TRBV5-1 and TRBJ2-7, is KAGVTQTPRYLIKTRGQQVTLSCSPISGHRSVSWYQQTPGQGLQFLFEYFSETQRNKGNFPGRFSGRQFSNSRSEMNVSTLELGDSALYLCASSLRDRGYEQYFGPGTRLTVT.

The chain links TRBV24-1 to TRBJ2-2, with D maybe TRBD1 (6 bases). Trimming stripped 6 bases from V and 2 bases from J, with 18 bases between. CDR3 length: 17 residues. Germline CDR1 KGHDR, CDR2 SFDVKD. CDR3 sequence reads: CATSSNTWTANTGELFF. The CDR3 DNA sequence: TGTGCCACCAGTTCCAACACTTGGACAGCTAACACCGGGGAGCTGTTTTTT.